This is a list of T cell receptor beta chains from one sample in a study of regulatory T cells in long-lasting Graves disease. Each CDR3 protein is one row after TCRdb ran MiXCR on the multiplex PCR reads. The table shows approximately 400,000 distinct CDR3 sequences, with about 25% occurring only once. Sequenced here: peripheral blood mononuclear cells (PBMCs), sampled when the disease was refractory, from a patient treated with antithyroid drugs. All receptors derive from a female donor with Graves disease. Both conserved end residues are part of each CDR3. A D gene is named only where the DNA matches it firmly. Not all rows give a size; the values are once, few, many and, for expanded clones, a class.

cdr3_length: 15
j_call: TRBJ2-1
clone_size: .
d_call: TRBD2
v_call: TRBV11-2
cdr3_aa: CASSPRLAAGNEQFF
cdr3_nt: TGTGCCAGCAGCCCGAGGCTAGCGGCCGGCAATGAGCAGTTCTTC

cdr3_length: 13
j_call: TRBJ2-5
clone_size: many
d_call: .
v_call: TRBV19
cdr3_aa: CASRVRGQETQYF
cdr3_nt: TGTGCCAGTAGGGTCCGAGGGCAAGAGACCCAGTACTTC

cdr3_length: 14
j_call: TRBJ2-7
clone_size: .
d_call: TRBD2
v_call: TRBV28
cdr3_aa: CASSSSGRAREQYF
cdr3_nt: TGTGCCAGCAGTTCTAGCGGGAGGGCCAGGGAGCAGTACTTC

cdr3_length: 16
j_call: TRBJ2-7
clone_size: few
d_call: .
v_call: TRBV14
cdr3_aa: CASSQGVTHSPGEQYF
cdr3_nt: TGTGCCAGCAGCCAAGGGGTTACGCACAGTCCCGGCGAGCAGTACTTC

cdr3_length: 14
j_call: TRBJ2-5
clone_size: few
d_call: TRBD2
v_call: TRBV5-1
cdr3_aa: CASSLQGGFETQYF
cdr3_nt: TGCGCCAGCAGCTTGCAGGGAGGGTTTGAGACCCAGTACTTC

cdr3_length: 13
j_call: TRBJ1-2
clone_size: .
d_call: .
v_call: TRBV5-1
cdr3_aa: CASSLNTGIGYTF
cdr3_nt: TGCGCCAGCAGCTTGAACACAGGGATTGGCTACACCTTC

cdr3_length: 14
j_call: TRBJ2-2
clone_size: .
d_call: .
v_call: TRBV2
cdr3_aa: CANSGTENTGELFF
cdr3_nt: TGTGCCAACTCCGGGACGGAGAACACCGGGGAGCTGTTTTTT

cdr3_length: 13
j_call: TRBJ1-1
clone_size: few
d_call: .
v_call: TRBV29-1
cdr3_aa: CSVVGRMNTEAFF
cdr3_nt: TGCAGCGTTGTTGGCAGGATGAACACTGAAGCTTTCTTT

cdr3_length: 13
j_call: TRBJ2-7
clone_size: many
d_call: .
v_call: TRBV20-1
cdr3_aa: CSASTSVGDEQYF
cdr3_nt: TGCAGTGCTAGTACCAGCGTTGGCGACGAGCAGTACTTC

cdr3_length: 16
j_call: TRBJ2-7
clone_size: .
d_call: TRBD2
v_call: TRBV7-3
cdr3_aa: CASSLMLVAGNPEQYF
cdr3_nt: TGTGCCAGCAGCTTAATGCTGGTAGCGGGAAACCCCGAGCAGTACTTC

cdr3_length: 13
j_call: TRBJ2-7
clone_size: many
d_call: .
v_call: TRBV11-2
cdr3_aa: CASSLDTAYEQYF
cdr3_nt: TGTGCCAGCAGCTTAGATACGGCCTACGAGCAGTACTTC